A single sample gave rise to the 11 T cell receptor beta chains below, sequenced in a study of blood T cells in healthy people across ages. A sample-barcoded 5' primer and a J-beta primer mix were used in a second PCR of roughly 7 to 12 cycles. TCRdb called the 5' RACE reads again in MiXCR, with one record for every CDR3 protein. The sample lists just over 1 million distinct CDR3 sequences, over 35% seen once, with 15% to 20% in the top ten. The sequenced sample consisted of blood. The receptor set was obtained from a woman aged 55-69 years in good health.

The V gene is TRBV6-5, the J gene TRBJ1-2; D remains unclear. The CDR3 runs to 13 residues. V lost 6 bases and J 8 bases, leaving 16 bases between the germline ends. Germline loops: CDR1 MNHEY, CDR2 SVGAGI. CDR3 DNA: TGTGCCAGCAGCCTTTTTTCGGCGCGGGGCTACACCTTC. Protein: CASSLFSARGYTF.

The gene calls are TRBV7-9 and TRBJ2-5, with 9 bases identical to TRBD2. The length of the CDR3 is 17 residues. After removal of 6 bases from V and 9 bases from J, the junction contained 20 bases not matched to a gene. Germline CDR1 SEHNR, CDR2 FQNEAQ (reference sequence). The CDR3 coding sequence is TGTGCCAGCAGACCGCCTGGGATGACTAGCGGTTCTAGGGCCCAGTACTTC. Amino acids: CASRPPGMTSGSRAQYF.

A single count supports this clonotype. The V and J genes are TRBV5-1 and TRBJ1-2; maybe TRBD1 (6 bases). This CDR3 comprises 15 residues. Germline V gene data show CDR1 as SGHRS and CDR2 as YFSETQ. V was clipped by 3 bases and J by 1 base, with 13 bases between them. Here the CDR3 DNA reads TGCGCCAGCAGCTCTCCTGACAGGTTTAACTATGGCTACACCTTC. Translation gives CASSSPDRFNYGYTF. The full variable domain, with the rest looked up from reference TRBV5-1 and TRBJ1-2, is KAGVTQTPRYLIKTRGQQVTLSCSPISGHRSVSWYQQTPGQGLQFLFEYFSETQRNKGNFPGRFSGRQFSNSRSEMNVSTLELGDSALYLCASSSPDRFNYGYTFGSGTRLTVV.

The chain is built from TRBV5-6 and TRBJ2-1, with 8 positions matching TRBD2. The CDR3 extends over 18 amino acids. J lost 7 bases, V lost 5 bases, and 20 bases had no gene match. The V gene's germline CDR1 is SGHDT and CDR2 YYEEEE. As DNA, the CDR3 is TGTGCCAGCAGATATGATATCCGCGGGGGGTCCGAGGGGAATGAGCAGTTCTTC. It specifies CASRYDIRGGSEGNEQFF.

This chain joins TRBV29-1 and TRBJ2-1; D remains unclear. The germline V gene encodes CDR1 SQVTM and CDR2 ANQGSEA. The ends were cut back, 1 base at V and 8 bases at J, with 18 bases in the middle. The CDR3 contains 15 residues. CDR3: CSVEGVNTGLDEQFF. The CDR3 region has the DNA TGCAGCGTTGAAGGGGTAAACACCGGGCTGGATGAGCAGTTCTTC.

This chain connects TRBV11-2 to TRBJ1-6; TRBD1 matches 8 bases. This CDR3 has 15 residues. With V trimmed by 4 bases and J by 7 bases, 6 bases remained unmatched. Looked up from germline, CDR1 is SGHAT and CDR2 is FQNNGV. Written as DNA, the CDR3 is TGTGCCAGCAGCTCCCAGACAGGGGTCAATTCACCCCTCCACTTT. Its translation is CASSSQTGVNSPLHF.

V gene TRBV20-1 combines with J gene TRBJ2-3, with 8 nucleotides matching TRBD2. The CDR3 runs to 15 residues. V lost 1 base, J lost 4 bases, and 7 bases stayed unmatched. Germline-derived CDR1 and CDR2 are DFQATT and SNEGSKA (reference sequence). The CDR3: CSARAISGIADTQYF. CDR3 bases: TGCAGTGCTAGAGCCATTAGCGGGATCGCAGATACGCAGTATTTT.

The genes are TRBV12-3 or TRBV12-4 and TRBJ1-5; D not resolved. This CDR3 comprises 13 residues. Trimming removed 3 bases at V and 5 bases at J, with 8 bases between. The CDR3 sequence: CASSLFGHQPQHF. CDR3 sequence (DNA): TGTGCCAGCAGTTTGTTTGGCCATCAGCCCCAGCATTTT.

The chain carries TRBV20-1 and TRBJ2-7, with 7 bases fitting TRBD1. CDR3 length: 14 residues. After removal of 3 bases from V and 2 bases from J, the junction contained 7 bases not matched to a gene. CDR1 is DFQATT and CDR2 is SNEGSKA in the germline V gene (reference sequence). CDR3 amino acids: CSASSRDSTYEQYF. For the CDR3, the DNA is TGCAGTGCTAGTAGTAGGGACAGCACCTACGAGCAGTACTTC.

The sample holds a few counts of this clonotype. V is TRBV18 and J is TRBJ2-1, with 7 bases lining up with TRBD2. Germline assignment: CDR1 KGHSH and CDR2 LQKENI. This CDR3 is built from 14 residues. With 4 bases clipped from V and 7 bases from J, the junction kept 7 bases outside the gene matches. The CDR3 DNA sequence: TGTGCCAGCTCACAGGGCGGGAGTCTAAATGAGCAGTTCTTC. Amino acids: CASSQGGSLNEQFF.

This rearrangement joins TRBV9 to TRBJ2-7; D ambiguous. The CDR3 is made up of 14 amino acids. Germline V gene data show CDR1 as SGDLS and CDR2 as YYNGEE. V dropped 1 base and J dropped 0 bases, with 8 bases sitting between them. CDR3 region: CASSVYDSSYEQYF. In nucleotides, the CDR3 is TGTGCCAGCAGCGTATATGACTCCTCCTACGAGCAGTACTTC.